A selection of T cell receptor beta chains follows, all from one sample in a study of cytomegalovirus exposure and HLA in healthy donors. Assay used: immunoSEQ multiplex PCR; TCRdb lists only in-frame clones, some missing. The sample lists about 140,000 clones, over 60% seen once, with 4.5% to 5% in the top ten. Sample: PBMCs. The receptors here all came from a woman aged 45-65 years in good health and CMV-seronegative. CDR3s include the opening cysteine and the closing phenylalanine or tryptophan. Fields, in order: V gene, J gene, clone size, D gene, CDR3 protein, CDR3 DNA. A D gene is named only where the DNA matches it firmly. Size is stated for part of the rows, as once, few or many counts, or as a class when the clone is expanded.

>TRBV7-2|TRBJ2-3|NA|TRBD2
CASSIGGGGANTQYF
TGTGCCAGCAGTATAGGGGGCGGGGGGGCGAATACGCAGTATTTT
>TRBV19|TRBJ2-2|once|NA
CASSRGAGGNPGELFF
TGTGCCAGTAGCCGGGGAGCAGGGGGGAATCCCGGGGAGCTGTTTTTT
>TRBV7-9|TRBJ1-2|NA|NA
CASSLAGGLYGYTF
TGTGCCAGCAGCTTAGCGGGAGGCCTCTATGGCTACACCTTC
>TRBV2|TRBJ2-5|NA|TRBD2
CASSDGRGQETQYF
TGTGCCAGCAGTGATGGGAGGGGACAAGAGACCCAGTACTTC
>TRBV11-1|TRBJ1-1|NA|NA
CASAFPGPTEAFF
TGTGCCAGCGCCTTCCCAGGGCCCACTGAAGCTTTCTTT
>TRBV13|TRBJ2-7|NA|NA
CASSGRGGALEQYF
TGTGCCAGCAGCGGACGTGGGGGGGCCCTAGAGCAGTACTTC
>TRBV4-2|TRBJ2-7|NA|TRBD2
CASSQEYSGGNYEQYF
TGTGCCAGCAGCCAGGAATATAGCGGGGGGAACTACGAGCAGTACTTC
>TRBV2|TRBJ1-1|NA|NA
CASTFREGTNTEAFF
TGTGCCAGCACATTCCGGGAGGGGACGAACACTGAAGCTTTCTTT
>TRBV5-1|TRBJ2-7|few|TRBD2
CASSLQPSGGYEQYF
TGCGCCAGCAGCCTGCAACCTAGCGGGGGTTACGAGCAGTACTTC
>TRBV4-2|TRBJ2-1|NA|NA
CASSQDAREEEQFF
TGTGCCAGCAGCCAAGATGCCAGGGAGGAAGAGCAGTTCTTC
>TRBV5-1|TRBJ1-1|NA|TRBD1
CASSPGTGGTEAFF
TGCGCCAGCAGCCCGGGGACAGGGGGAACTGAAGCTTTCTTT
>TRBV15|TRBJ2-2|NA|TRBD2
CATSRGVGLAGTGELFF
TGTGCCACCAGCAGAGGAGTAGGACTAGCGGGAACCGGGGAGCTGTTTTTT
>TRBV5-6|TRBJ1-1|few|TRBD1
CASSPGTGGADTEAFF
TGTGCCAGCAGTCCCGGGACAGGGGGCGCGGACACTGAAGCTTTCTTT
>TRBV6-5|TRBJ1-2|NA|TRBD1
CASSATGDQGYTF
TGTGCCAGCAGTGCCACAGGGGATCAGGGCTACACCTTC
>TRBV29-1|TRBJ2-7|NA|NA
CSVATGTSYEQYF
TGCAGCGTGGCTACAGGGACCTCCTACGAGCAGTACTTC
>TRBV5-1|TRBJ2-3|NA|TRBD2
CASNPWAGGADTQYF
TGCGCCAGCAACCCCTGGGCGGGGGGGGCAGATACGCAGTATTTT
>TRBV2|TRBJ2-3|NA|NA
CASRGGFSTDTQYF
TGTGCCAGCAGGGGGGGTTTTAGCACAGATACGCAGTATTTT
>TRBV7-2|TRBJ1-1|NA|TRBD1
CASSLGGQGTEAFF
TGTGCCAGCAGCTTAGGAGGACAGGGTACTGAAGCTTTCTTT
>TRBV27|TRBJ2-7|NA|TRBD1
CASSLTGVSDEQYF
TGTGCCAGCAGCTTGACAGGGGTTTCGGACGAGCAGTACTTC
>TRBV5-8|TRBJ1-1|NA|TRBD1
CASSAGTGDWMNTEAFF
TGTGCCAGCAGCGCCGGGACAGGGGACTGGATGAACACTGAAGCTTTCTTT
>TRBV29-1|TRBJ2-5|NA|NA
CSVEGAGYQETQYF
TGCAGCGTTGAAGGGGCGGGGTACCAAGAGACCCAGTACTTC
>TRBV18|TRBJ1-5|few|TRBD1
CASSLGQGDQPQHF
TGTGCCAGCTCATTAGGACAGGGGGACCAGCCCCAGCATTTT
>TRBV7-2|TRBJ2-1|NA|TRBD2
CASSQAGGSYNEQFF
TGTGCCAGCAGCCAAGCGGGGGGCTCCTACAATGAGCAGTTCTTC
>TRBV27|TRBJ2-7|NA|NA
CASSFLGSEQYF
TGTGCCAGCAGTTTTCTGGGGAGCGAGCAGTACTTC
>TRBV7-9|TRBJ2-1|few|TRBD2
CASSDIGGGGTYNEQFF
TGTGCCAGCAGCGATATTGGGGGCGGGGGGACCTACAATGAGCAGTTCTTC
>TRBV7-9|TRBJ1-1|NA|NA
CASSLTVQDTEAFF
TGTGCCAGCAGCTTAACGGTCCAGGACACTGAAGCTTTCTTT
>TRBV28|TRBJ1-1|NA|NA
CASSTQGSGTEAFF
TGTGCCAGCAGTACCCAGGGGAGTGGAACTGAAGCTTTCTTT
>TRBV5-4|TRBJ1-2|NA|NA
CASSLFGEGGYTF
TGTGCCAGCAGCTTGTTCGGGGAGGGTGGCTACACCTTC
>TRBV9|TRBJ2-5|NA|TRBD2
CASSDRLAGGQETQYF
TGTGCCAGCAGCGATCGACTAGCGGGGGGGCAAGAGACCCAGTACTTC
>TRBV10-3|TRBJ2-7|NA|TRBD2
CAISSGGLDEQYF
TGTGCCATCAGTTCGGGGGGGCTCGACGAGCAGTACTTC
>TRBV6-4|TRBJ2-2|NA|NA
CASSVTRSFSRDTGELFF
TGTGCCAGCAGTGTCACTCGCAGCTTCTCCAGGGACACCGGGGAGCTGTTTTTT
>TRBV2|TRBJ2-2|NA|TRBD1
CASSLTGTGNTGELFF
TGTGCCAGCAGCCTTACCGGGACAGGGAACACCGGGGAGCTGTTTTTT
>TRBV27|TRBJ2-7|NA|TRBD2
CATMIAGAYEQYF
TGTGCCACTATGATAGCGGGGGCCTACGAGCAGTACTTC
>TRBV4-2|TRBJ2-1|NA|TRBD2
CASSQEGLAGGLYNEQFF
TGTGCCAGCAGCCAAGAGGGGCTAGCGGGGGGCCTTTACAATGAGCAGTTCTTC
>TRBV29-1|TRBJ2-7|NA|NA
CSVVGGASYEQYF
TGCAGCGTTGTTGGGGGCGCGAGTTACGAGCAGTACTTC
>TRBV7-3|TRBJ2-2|NA|NA
CASSRGGTKAGELFF
TGTGCCAGCAGCCGAGGGGGGACTAAAGCCGGGGAGCTGTTTTTT
>TRBV7-9|TRBJ1-1|NA|NA
CASSLARGQNTEAFF
TGTGCCAGCAGCTTAGCTCGGGGACAGAACACTGAAGCTTTCTTT
>TRBV25-1|TRBJ1-6|few|NA
CASRQAGQQPSDSPLHF
TGTGCCAGCAGGCAGGCCGGACAGCAACCTTCTGATTCACCCCTCCACTTT
>TRBV30|TRBJ1-5|few|NA
CAWSTGEGQPQHF
TGTGCCTGGAGTACTGGGGAGGGTCAGCCCCAGCATTTT
>TRBV19|TRBJ1-4|NA|NA
CASGDRRGEIGREKLFF
TGTGCCAGTGGAGACCGACGGGGAGAAATCGGAAGGGAAAAACTGTTTTTT
>TRBV30|TRBJ2-7|once|NA
CACALGAPGEQYF
TGTGCCTGTGCTCTAGGGGCCCCTGGGGAGCAGTACTTC
>TRBV27|TRBJ2-3|once|NA
CASSSRTSPGGAQYF
TGTGCCAGCAGTTCCAGGACTAGCCCAGGGGGAGCGCAGTATTTT
>TRBV13|TRBJ1-2|NA|NA
CASSLGGWGYTF
TGTGCCAGCAGCTTAGGGGGCTGGGGCTACACCTTC
>TRBV27|TRBJ1-3|NA|NA
CASSPQGRNTIYF
TGTGCCAGCAGTCCCCAGGGGAGAAACACCATATATTTT
>TRBV10-3|TRBJ2-2|NA|NA
CAISESGGAHGELFF
TGTGCCATCAGTGAGTCAGGGGGGGCCCACGGGGAGCTGTTTTTT
>TRBV10-1|TRBJ2-7|NA|TRBD2
CASSESGGPSEQYF
TGCGCCAGCAGTGAGAGCGGGGGGCCTTCCGAGCAGTACTTC
>TRBV27|TRBJ2-1|NA|NA
CASSLGLTSSYNEQFF
TGTGCCAGCAGCTTGGGACTCACGAGCTCCTACAATGAGCAGTTCTTC
>TRBV7-2|TRBJ2-5|NA|NA
CASSTRRTGIGETQYF
TGTGCCAGCAGCACACGACGGACCGGGATAGGTGAGACCCAGTACTTC
>TRBV19|TRBJ2-5|NA|NA
CASSMGQYQETQYF
TGTGCCAGTAGTATGGGGCAGTACCAAGAGACCCAGTACTTC
>TRBV5-4|TRBJ2-1|NA|NA
CASSLDGGSYNEQFF
TGTGCCAGCAGCTTGGATGGGGGGTCCTACAATGAGCAGTTCTTC
>TRBV7-9|TRBJ2-7|few|TRBD2
CASSSLAGGYGIEQYF
TGTGCCAGCAGCTCCCTAGCGGGGGGGTACGGTATCGAGCAGTACTTC
>TRBV27|TRBJ2-7|NA|NA
CASSLSSSSYEQYF
TGTGCCAGCAGCCTGTCGTCCTCCTCCTACGAGCAGTACTTC
>TRBV10-3|TRBJ2-7|NA|TRBD1
CAIRDRGYEQYF
TGTGCCATCAGGGACAGGGGCTACGAGCAGTACTTC
>TRBV5-6|TRBJ2-6|NA|NA
CASSSMDSSGANVLTF
TGTGCCAGCAGCTCGATGGACAGCTCTGGGGCCAACGTCCTGACTTTC
>TRBV11-1|TRBJ2-7|NA|TRBD2
CASSQGLAGALLYEQYF
TGTGCCAGCAGCCAGGGACTAGCGGGGGCCTTGCTCTACGAGCAGTACTTC
>TRBV28|TRBJ2-1|NA|NA
CASSSTGLNEQFF
TGTGCCAGCAGTTCCACAGGGTTGAATGAGCAGTTCTTC
>TRBV6-5|TRBJ1-4|NA|TRBD1
CASRGDRGREKLFF
TGTGCCAGCAGGGGAGACAGGGGGCGTGAAAAACTGTTTTTT
>TRBV19|TRBJ1-5|few|NA
CASSIRVWSNQPQHF
TGTGCCAGTAGTATTCGGGTCTGGAGCAATCAGCCCCAGCATTTT